This TCR beta chain is from a study of neurological immune-mediated disorders. Study outcomes and limitations: Whereas HTLV-1-associated myelopathy showed the most TCR clonal expansion, multiple sclerosis showed the least, with levels below those of healthy controls.

This clonotype was picked up many times. The antigen is not known. Unsorted libraries were prepared from 2 million PBMCs held at -80 C. The team produced cDNA through 5'RACE using 10-nucleotide random UMIs. TCRdb analysed the 5' RACE reads with MiXCR anew, one entry per CDR3 protein. The sample contains about 36,000 distinct CDR3 sequences, 10% of which appear only once. Trimming took 0 bases from V and 4 from J, leaving 11 bases between them. The CDR3 has 15 amino acids. CDR1 and CDR2 (germline): SGHRS, YFSETQ. The J gene is TRBJ1-5, the V gene TRBV5-1; D is ambiguous. The material sequenced was PBMCs. This clonotype was obtained from a young woman with HTLV-1-associated myelopathy (HAM/TSP). In DNA, the CDR3 is TGCGCCAGCAGCTTGGATGGGTACGCTAATCAGCCCCAGCATTTT. Translation gives CASSLDGYANQPQHF. The complete variable domain, with remaining parts taken from reference TRBV5-1 and TRBJ1-5, reads KAGVTQTPRYLIKTRGQQVTLSCSPISGHRSVSWYQQTPGQGLQFLFEYFSETQRNKGNFPGRFSGRQFSNSRSEMNVSTLELGDSALYLCASSLDGYANQPQHFGDGTRLSIL.